The present entry profiles one TCR beta chain with its context. This entry is derived from a study of blood T cell repertoires in COVID-19. Study as a whole: Researchers got acute and convalescent COVID-19 samples from the United States, Italy and Spain. T cells, B-cell-depleted T cells, or PBMCs provided the cDNA or gDNA that served as material.

Sequenced by immunoSEQ multiplex PCR; TCRdb stores in-frame clones only, minus some. The sample comprises fewer than 70,000 clones, about 86% of which are singletons, and 1.4% rests with the top ten. Material: peripheral blood. This clonotype was obtained from a woman aged 55-75 years with acute or convalescent COVID-19.

This CDR3 is CASSLSSYNSPLHF. The CDR3 DNA is TGCGCCAGCAGCCTGAGCTCCTATAATTCACCCCTCCACTTT. J is TRBJ1-6 and V is TRBV5-1; D is unclear. Germline-derived CDR1 and CDR2 are SGHRS and YFSETQ. Trimming left V 4 bases short and J 0 bases short, with 5 bases between. This CDR3 is 14 amino acids long.